These 23 T cell receptor beta chains share one sample of origin, sequenced in a study of cytomegalovirus exposure and HLA in healthy donors. The PCR used 60 Vbeta and 13 Jbeta primers. Data came from immunoSEQ multiplex PCR; TCRdb stores just in-frame clones and leaves some out. The data hold 150,000 to 200,000 clones, with roughly 72% observed a single time. The sequencing input was PBMCs. The receptors shown here come from a man aged 35 to 55 in good health and CMV-seronegative.

The chain employs TRBV7-3 and TRBJ2-5, with D possibly matching TRBD1 (6 bases). Germline loops: CDR1 SGHTA, CDR2 FQGTGA. The V end was cut by 5 bases, the J end by 4 bases, with 14 bases between. The CDR3 spans 14 residues. The CDR3 bases are TGTGCCAGCAGCGTCGGCAGGGGTTTAGAGACCCAGTACTTC. It yields the protein CASSVGRGLETQYF.

The chain joins TRBV4-2 to TRBJ2-5; weak D call: TRBD2 (7 bases). The germline gives CDR1 LGHNA, CDR2 YNFKEQ. V gave up 0 bases and J gave up 5 bases, with 16 bases separating them. There are 16 residues in the CDR3. The CDR3 sequence is CASSQDVGGGGETQYF. For the CDR3, the DNA is TGTGCCAGCAGCCAAGATGTGGGAGGGGGAGGTGAGACCCAGTACTTC.

The chain uses TRBV7-7 and TRBJ2-5; D is perhaps TRBD1 (6 bases). The CDR3 has 17 amino acids. The germline V and J ends were trimmed by 5 bases and 4 bases, with 23 bases remaining between them. Germline V gene data show CDR1 as SSHAT and CDR2 as FNYEAQ (reference sequence). DNA for the CDR3: TGTGCCAGCAGCCCCTTAGTAGGGACACCCGAGGGAGAGACCCAGTACTTC. Protein: CASSPLVGTPEGETQYF.

V is TRBV30 and J is TRBJ2-1; possible D gene TRBD2, 5 bases. The CDR3 length is 17 residues. The germline V gene has CDR1 GTSNPN and CDR2 SVGIG (reference sequence). V was cut by 0 bases and J by 3 bases, with 18 bases left in between. CDR3: CAWSVNLRRTHYNEQFF. The CDR3 coding sequence is TGTGCCTGGAGTGTAAATCTCAGGAGGACCCACTACAATGAGCAGTTCTTC.

This chain uses TRBV5-6 with TRBJ2-1; D remains ambiguous. V lost 0 bases, J lost 0 bases, and 10 bases lay in between. The CDR3 loop spans 16 amino acids. Germline V CDR1 and CDR2: SGHDT, YYEEEE. The CDR3 reads CASSLGSISSYNEQFF. The CDR3 region has the DNA TGTGCCAGCAGCTTGGGTAGCATTAGCTCCTACAATGAGCAGTTCTTC.

The chain recombines TRBV5-1 with TRBJ1-5, with D tentatively TRBD1 (5 bases). The CDR3 has 15 amino acids. CDR1 is SGHRS and CDR2 is YFSETQ in the germline V gene. V gave up 0 bases and J gave up 9 bases, with 16 bases separating them. CDR3 nucleotides: TGCGCCAGCAGCTTGGGGTTCAGGGAAAGTCGGCCCCAGCATTTT. Its translation: CASSLGFRESRPQHF.

This chain links TRBV2 with TRBJ2-5; 10 bases align to TRBD2. The germline V gene encodes CDR1 SNHLY and CDR2 FYNNEI. The J segment lost 0 bases and the V segment lost 5 bases, leaving 6 bases of the junction unmatched. The CDR3 contains 16 residues. This CDR3 is CASSPHGLADQETQYF. For the CDR3, the DNA is TGTGCCAGCAGTCCCCACGGACTAGCGGACCAAGAGACCCAGTACTTC.

This clone was detected only a few times. CDR3 sequence (DNA): TGCAGCGCCGGGACAGGGAGAGAATCACCCCTCCACTTT. Its translation is CSAGTGRESPLHF. The chain has TRBV29-1 and TRBJ1-6; 9 bases align to TRBD1. The CDR3 extends over 13 amino acids. Trimming at V came to 7 bases and at J to 10 bases, leaving 8 bases not matched to a gene. Germline values: CDR1 SQVTM, CDR2 ANQGSEA.

This clone was seen more than once but under ten times. This chain joins TRBV7-2 and TRBJ2-7, with a possible D match to TRBD1 (6 bases). The CDR3 is 14 amino acids. Trimming took 5 bases from V and 1 from J, leaving 12 bases between them. Germline values: CDR1 SGHTA, CDR2 FQGNSA. The chain's CDR3 is CASSKTGRSYEQYV. The CDR3 nucleotides are TGTGCCAGCAGCAAAACAGGGCGGTCCTACGAGCAGTACGTC.

This clone was detected only a few times. The chain employs TRBV5-6 and TRBJ1-2; D gene ambiguous. This CDR3 comprises 13 residues. Germline V gives CDR1 SGHDT, CDR2 YYEEEE. Trimming took off 2 bases at V and 0 bases at J, with 5 bases between the two ends. The CDR3 bases are TGTGCCAGCAGCTTAACGGCTAACTATGGCTACACCTTC. Protein product: CASSLTANYGYTF.

The rearrangement uses TRBV2 and TRBJ1-1; D is ambiguous. CDR1 SNHLY and CDR2 FYNNEI come from the germline V gene. Trimming shortened V by 8 bases and J by 1 base, and 17 bases separated the two germline ends. The CDR3 has 15 amino acids. The CDR3 reads CASFPEGTPNTEAFF. The DNA of the CDR3 is TGTGCCAGCTTCCCGGAGGGAACCCCGAACACTGAAGCTTTCTTT. Filled out from reference TRBV2 and TRBJ1-1, the complete variable domain reads EPEVTQTPSHQVTQMGQEVILRCVPISNHLYFYWYRQILGQKVEFLVSFYNNEISEKSEIFDDQFSVERPDGSNFTLKIRSTKLEDSAMYFCASFPEGTPNTEAFFGQGTRLTVV.

The chain employs TRBV20-1 and TRBJ2-3; D uncertain. CDR3 length: 11 amino acids. V gave up 5 bases and J gave up 6 bases, with 9 bases separating them. Germline V gene lookup returns CDR1 DFQATT and CDR2 SNEGSKA (reference sequence). The CDR3 nucleotides read TGCAGTGCTCGCCCAGGCGATACGCAGTATTTT. This sequence encodes CSARPGDTQYF.

The V and J genes are TRBV5-1 and TRBJ1-2; 10 nucleotides match TRBD1. Germline V lookup: CDR1 SGHRS, CDR2 YFSETQ. After removal of 7 bases from V and 5 bases from J, the junction contained 8 bases not matched to a gene. There are 14 residues in the CDR3. Here the CDR3 DNA reads TGCGCCAGCTCACCCGGGACAGGGGTTTATGGCTACACCTTC. As protein: CASSPGTGVYGYTF.

Of note for this clone: One junction end does not reproduce the germline sequence, and a read error may be involved. The V and J genes are TRBV7-9 and TRBJ2-2; D perhaps matches TRBD2 (6 bases). The CDR3 totals 13 residues. Germline V gene lookup returns CDR1 SEHNR and CDR2 FQNEAQ (reference sequence). The CDR3 DNA is TGTTCCAGCAGCTTCAGGGAGGTCGGGGAGCTGTTTTTT. This gives the protein CSSSFREVGELFF.

Regarding this clone: Relative to the germline gene, one junction end is altered; a read error may explain this. The V gene is TRBV2, the J gene TRBJ2-1, with TRBD1 identical over 9 bases. CDR1 and CDR2 from the germline V gene are SNHLY and FYNNEI. CDR3 size: 16 residues. DNA of the CDR3: TGTGCCAGCAGTCAAGCCGGGACAGGGATCGCGGGGGAGCAGTTCTTC. It encodes CASSQAGTGIAGEQFF.

This clone was seen a single time. The V call is TRBV2, the J call TRBJ2-7; D not resolved. The CDR3 sequence is 13 residues long. Germline-derived CDR1 and CDR2 are SNHLY and FYNNEI. The V end lost 7 bases, the J end lost 4 bases, and 14 bases lay between the germline ends. The CDR3 region is CASNVGGSYEQYV. Written as DNA, the CDR3 is TGTGCCAGCAACGTCGGCGGCAGTTACGAGCAGTACGTC.

This clone appeared a single time. CDR3 in amino acids: CASSRLAGRGETQYF. In DNA, the CDR3 is TGTGCCAGCAGCCGACTAGCGGGAAGGGGGGAGACCCAGTACTTC. The chain uses TRBV25-1 and TRBJ2-5, with 11 bases fitting TRBD2. V lost 6 bases, J lost 5 bases, and 8 bases stayed unmatched. This CDR3 contains 15 residues. Germline assignment: CDR1 MGHDK and CDR2 SYGVNS.

The rearrangement uses TRBV28 and TRBJ2-1; D is unresolved. V was pared by 7 bases and J by 2 bases, with 6 bases between. In germline, CDR1 is MDHEN, CDR2 SYDVKM. The CDR3 runs 12 residues. The CDR3 here is CASMRPYNEQFF. The CDR3 DNA reads TGTGCCAGCATGCGGCCCTACAATGAGCAGTTCTTC.

As for this clone: The sample has other DNA sequences that encode this CDR3 too. V and J are TRBV5-1 and TRBJ2-5; the D gene is possibly TRBD2 (5 bases). The V end lost 4 bases, the J end lost 5 bases, and 15 bases lay between the germline ends. Germline V CDR1 and CDR2: SGHRS, YFSETQ. The CDR3 is 14 amino acids. CDR3 coding DNA: TGCGCCAGCAGCCTGGGTACGGGAAGGGAGACCCAGTACTTC. Amino acids: CASSLGTGRETQYF. Full variable domain (rest looked up from reference TRBV5-1 and TRBJ2-5): KAGVTQTPRYLIKTRGQQVTLSCSPISGHRSVSWYQQTPGQGLQFLFEYFSETQRNKGNFPGRFSGRQFSNSRSEMNVSTLELGDSALYLCASSLGTGRETQYFGPGTRLLVL.

The chain joins TRBV7-2 to TRBJ2-5; the D is unclear. CDR1 is SGHTA and CDR2 is FQGNSA in the germline V gene. V was pared by 1 base and J by 5 bases, with 5 bases between. The CDR3 is 12 residues long. The CDR3 bases are TGTGCCAGCAGCTTAGGGGCCGAGACCCAGTACTTC. This sequence encodes CASSLGAETQYF.

The chain links TRBV19 to TRBJ1-2; D is unclear. Trimming stripped 3 bases from V and 8 bases from J, with 13 bases between. Germline assignment: CDR1 LNHDA and CDR2 SQIVND (reference sequence). This CDR3 is built from 13 residues. Written as DNA, the CDR3 is TGTGCCAGTAGTATGGAGGGATTAGGAGGCTACACCTTC. It yields the protein CASSMEGLGGYTF.

The chain has TRBV5-5 and TRBJ2-2, with 7 bases lining up with TRBD2. The CDR3 totals 16 residues. The junction had 11 bases not matched to a gene; V was cut back by 4 bases and J by 5 bases. Germline V gives CDR1 SGHKS, CDR2 YYEKEE (reference sequence). The CDR3 spells CASSHGRTEGTGELFF. CDR3 bases: TGTGCCAGCAGCCACGGGAGGACCGAGGGTACCGGGGAGCTGTTTTTT.

The CDR3: CASSVGDSRVSEAFF. The CDR3 DNA reads as TGTGCCAGCAGCGTAGGGGACAGCAGGGTCTCTGAAGCTTTCTTT. The J gene is TRBJ1-1, the V gene TRBV9, with 7 bases that match TRBD1. Germline CDR1 SGDLS, CDR2 YYNGEE. V lost 0 bases, J lost 6 bases, and 8 bases stayed unmatched. This CDR3 comprises 15 residues.